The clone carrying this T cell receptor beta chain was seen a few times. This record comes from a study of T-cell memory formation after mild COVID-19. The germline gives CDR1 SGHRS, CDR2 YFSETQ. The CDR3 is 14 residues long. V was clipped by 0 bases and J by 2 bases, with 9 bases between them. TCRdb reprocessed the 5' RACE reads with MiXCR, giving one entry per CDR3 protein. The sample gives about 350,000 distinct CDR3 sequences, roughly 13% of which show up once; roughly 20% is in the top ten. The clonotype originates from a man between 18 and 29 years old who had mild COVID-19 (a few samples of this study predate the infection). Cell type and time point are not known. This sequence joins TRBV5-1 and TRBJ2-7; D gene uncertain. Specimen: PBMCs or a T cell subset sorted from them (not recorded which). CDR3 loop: CASSLDGATYEQYF. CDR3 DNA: TGCGCCAGCAGCTTGGACGGCGCGACCTACGAGCAGTACTTC.